This TCR beta chain originates from a study of blood T cell repertoires in COVID-19. Study context: COVID-19 samples from acute and convalescent phases originated in the United States, Italy and Spain. Sources were T cells, B-cell-depleted T cells, or PBMCs; the material itself was cDNA or gDNA.

Authors' analysis steps: Amplification of reference gene primers was used by the study to estimate nucleated cell counts. Method: immunoSEQ multiplex PCR; TCRdb's copy keeps in-frame clones and lacks some. V, J and clone size derive from that table, while D and trimming were established from the DNA sequence. Of 95,000 to 100,000 clones in the sample, 75% to 90% were seen once. V dropped 4 bases and J dropped 4 bases, with 2 bases sitting between them. Germline V gives CDR1 MGHDK, CDR2 SYGVNS. The CDR3 covers 11 residues. The material sequenced was peripheral blood. The receptor was isolated from a woman in her 70s with active or convalescent COVID-19. The V gene is TRBV25-1, the J gene TRBJ2-1; D unclear. The CDR3, as DNA: TGTGCCAGCAGTGTATACAATGAGCAGTTCTTC. It codes for CASSVYNEQFF.